This T cell receptor beta chain appears in the sequencing data of a study of response to subunit inactivated influenza vaccine. Study conclusions and caveats: Every seasonal influenza vaccination brings in few new T cells, the authors suggested.

MiXCR, applied by TCRdb to the RT-PCR reads, yields one record per CDR3 protein. Of a few hundred thousand distinct CDR3 sequences in the sample, 9% to 15% were seen once. This clonotype has ten or more counts. Its antigen is undetermined. This TCR came from a man aged 50-60 years who received an inactivated influenza vaccine. Sequences were derived from non-naive T cells sorted from PBMCs, sampled 14 to 15 days before vaccination.

The CDR3 sequence: CASSEGKGLTSEQYF. The CDR3 DNA is TGTGCCAGCAGCGAAGGGAAAGGACTTACCTCCGAGCAGTACTTC. The V gene is TRBV9, the J gene TRBJ2-7, with D possibly matching TRBD2 (5 bases). This CDR3 spans 15 amino acids. The germline gives CDR1 SGDLS, CDR2 YYNGEE. Trimming took 3 bases from V and 6 from J, leaving 19 bases between them.